This TCR beta chain originates from a study of blood T cell repertoires in COVID-19. Repertoires were generated with immunoSEQ multiplex PCR, while TCRdb's copy carries only in-frame clones and drops some. There are fewer than 200,000 clones in the sample; approximately 91% occur only once, and roughly 5% lies in the top ten. CDR1 and CDR2 from the germline V gene are LNHDA and SQIVND (reference sequence). J gave up 2 bases and V 6 bases, and 7 bases lay outside the gene matches. This CDR3 is 15 amino acids long. The sequenced sample was peripheral blood. This chain links TRBV19 with TRBJ2-7, with 10 nucleotides matching TRBD1. This TCR came from a man younger than 35 with COVID-19, enrolled during active disease. CDR3 residues: CASRFTGTGAYEQYF. In DNA, the CDR3 is TGTGCCAGTAGATTTACCGGGACAGGGGCCTACGAGCAGTACTTC.